Listed below are T cell receptor beta chains from one sample, sequenced in a study of cytomegalovirus exposure and HLA in healthy donors. The repertoire was sequenced with immunoSEQ multiplex PCR; TCRdb's copy has only in-frame clones and lacks some. The sample consists of about 120,000 clones, 77% of them appearing once. The sample taken for sequencing was PBMCs. The source of these receptors is a man between 18 and 35 years old in good health and CMV-seropositive. The CDR3 runs from the conserved cysteine through the conserved F or W. D genes are given only for firm matches. Clone size is stated in some rows and not others, as once, few, many or a class when expanded.

>TRBJ1-1|-|TRBD1|TRBV29-1
CSVEDRDRGTSGTEAFF
TGCAGCGTTGAAGACCGGGACAGGGGTACGTCTGGAACTGAAGCTTTCTTT
>TRBJ1-1|few|TRBD1|TRBV27
CASSSPYRGPEAFF
TGTGCCAGCAGTTCGCCGTACAGGGGTCCTGAAGCTTTCTTT
>TRBJ2-7|-|TRBD1|TRBV19
CASSVPPGQGIYEQYF
TGTGCCAGTAGTGTGCCCCCCGGACAGGGGATCTACGAGCAGTACTTC
>TRBJ2-6|-|TRBD2|TRBV28
CASSLGGVGANGLTF
TGTGCCAGCAGTTTAGGGGGGGTTGGGGCCAACGGCCTGACTTTC
>TRBJ2-5|-|-|TRBV10-3
CAISEGYGVGQYF
TGTGCCATCAGTGAGGGCTACGGCGTCGGGCAGTACTTC
>TRBJ2-1|-|TRBD2|TRBV27
CASRKLAGDYNEQFF
TGTGCCAGCAGGAAACTAGCGGGGGACTACAATGAGCAGTTCTTC
>TRBJ1-6|-|TRBD1|TRBV9
CASSHPRQGESPLHF
TGTGCCAGCAGCCATCCTAGACAGGGCGAATCACCCCTCCACTTT
>TRBJ2-7|few|-|TRBV9
CASSVGAGYNEQYF
TGTGCCAGCAGCGTAGGGGCGGGATATAACGAGCAGTACTTC
>TRBJ1-2|few|-|TRBV18
CASSRGGTNYGYTF
TGTGCCAGCTCACGAGGGGGAACTAACTATGGCTACACCTTC
>TRBJ2-1|-|-|TRBV4-1
CASSQGIEQFF
TGCGCCAGCAGCCAAGGTATTGAGCAGTTCTTC
>TRBJ2-7|-|TRBD2|TRBV19
CASSISGGPDEQYF
TGTGCCAGTAGTATCAGCGGGGGCCCAGACGAGCAGTACTTC
>TRBJ2-1|-|-|TRBV7-9
CASSSGEGPYNEQFF
TGTGCCAGCAGCTCAGGAGAGGGCCCCTACAATGAGCAGTTCTTC
>TRBJ1-2|few|TRBD1|TRBV9
CASSVNGQGYNYGYTF
TGTGCCAGCAGCGTAAACGGACAGGGCTATAACTATGGCTACACCTTC
>TRBJ2-2|-|TRBD2|TRBV5-6
CASSPILAGDNTGELFF
TGTGCCAGCAGCCCAATTCTAGCGGGAGACAACACCGGGGAGCTGTTTTTT
>TRBJ1-1|-|-|TRBV28
CASMGPIRFTEAFF
TGTGCCAGCATGGGCCCCATTAGGTTCACTGAAGCTTTCTTT
>TRBJ1-3|-|-|TRBV13
CASSLGSGGFYGNTIYF
TGTGCCAGCAGCTTAGGATCGGGGGGTTTTTATGGAAACACCATATATTTT
>TRBJ1-5|few|-|TRBV4-1
CASSLRWGQDQPQHF
TGCGCCAGCAGCTTGCGTTGGGGCCAAGATCAGCCCCAGCATTTT
>TRBJ1-2|-|TRBD1|TRBV2
CASRGQIYGYTF
TGTGCCAGCAGGGGACAGATCTATGGCTACACCTTC
>TRBJ1-5|once|-|TRBV25-1
CASRGAGNQPQHF
TGTGCCAGCAGGGGGGCGGGCAATCAGCCCCAGCATTTT
>TRBJ2-7|-|TRBD2|TRBV7-2
CASSLLRSGGPEQYF
TGTGCCAGCAGCTTATTGCGTAGCGGGGGACCCGAGCAGTACTTC
>TRBJ2-2|-|-|TRBV11-2
CASSPSAGPNTGELFF
TGTGCCAGCAGCCCCTCGGCAGGCCCGAACACCGGGGAGCTGTTTTTT
>TRBJ2-1|-|TRBD1|TRBV19
CATKTGLGTESSYNEQFF
TGTGCCACTAAAACAGGCCTAGGGACAGAAAGCTCCTACAATGAGCAGTTCTTC
>TRBJ1-1|-|TRBD1|TRBV18
CASSVTGGNTEAFF
TGTGCCAGCTCAGTGACAGGGGGAAACACTGAAGCTTTCTTT
>TRBJ2-7|-|TRBD1|TRBV6-6
CASSYSTNRGLEQYF
TGTGCCAGCAGTTACTCAACCAACAGGGGGCTCGAGCAGTACTTC
>TRBJ2-6|few|TRBD2|TRBV12-5
CASGIGLAGRGANGLTF
TGTGCTAGTGGAATAGGACTAGCGGGGCGGGGGGCCAACGGCCTGACTTTC
>TRBJ1-1|once|-|TRBV2
CASSEARVWNTEAFF
TGTGCCAGCAGTGAAGCCAGGGTTTGGAACACTGAAGCTTTCTTT
>TRBJ1-2|-|TRBD1|TRBV7-6
CASALATGIVSF
TGTGCCAGTGCGCTCGCGACAGGGATCGTCTCCTTC
>TRBJ1-4|-|-|TRBV10-3
CAITPATNEKLFF
TGTGCCATCACCCCCGCAACTAATGAAAAACTGTTTTTT
>TRBJ1-5|few|-|TRBV7-9
CASTRGGSNQPQHF
TGTGCCAGCACCCGGGGGGGGAGCAATCAGCCCCAGCATTTT
>TRBJ2-7|-|TRBD1|TRBV4-1
CASSPKGGQGSYEQYF
TGCGCCAGCAGCCCCAAAGGAGGACAGGGCTCCTACGAGCAGTACTTC
>TRBJ1-4|-|TRBD1|TRBV9
CASSVRAGGNEKLFF
TGTGCCAGCAGCGTAAGGGCAGGGGGGAATGAAAAACTGTTTTTT
>TRBJ2-7|few|TRBD1|TRBV27
CASSLPDRGVYEQYF
TGTGCCAGCAGTTTACCGGACAGGGGGGTCTACGAGCAGTACTTC
>TRBJ1-1|-|-|TRBV29-1
CSVSLPGSEAFF
TGCAGCGTTTCGCTGCCAGGCTCTGAAGCTTTCTTT
>TRBJ1-1|-|TRBD1|TRBV28
CASSKLTGGQVGTEAFF
TGTGCCAGCAGTAAGCTGACAGGGGGTCAGGTTGGCACTGAAGCTTTCTTT
>TRBJ2-1|-|TRBD2|TRBV4-1
CASSQETSGYSYNEQFF
TGCGCCAGCAGCCAAGAGACTAGCGGATACTCCTACAATGAGCAGTTCTTC
>TRBJ1-1|-|-|TRBV4-1
CASSQDLYYRGRTEAFF
TGCGCCAGCAGCCAAGATCTGTACTATAGGGGGAGAACTGAAGCTTTCTTT
>TRBJ2-1|few|-|TRBV2
CASSEAGRGDYNEQFF
TGTGCCAGCAGTGAAGCGGGCAGGGGGGACTACAATGAGCAGTTCTTC
>TRBJ2-7|-|-|TRBV29-1
CSVGKDSYEQYF
TGCAGCGTAGGGAAGGACAGCTACGAGCAGTACTTC
>TRBJ1-1|once|-|TRBV5-1
CASSRDTKNTEAFF
TGCGCCAGCAGCCGGGACACGAAGAACACTGAAGCTTTCTTT
>TRBJ2-5|-|TRBD2|TRBV29-1
CSVESSLAGEETQYF
TGCAGCGTTGAGTCAAGCCTAGCGGGAGAAGAGACCCAGTACTTC